The T cell receptor beta chain described here comes from a study of cytomegalovirus exposure and HLA in healthy donors. Germline V gives CDR1 PRHDT, CDR2 FYEKMQ (reference sequence). The CDR3 runs to 14 residues. 60 Vbeta and 13 Jbeta primers were used in PCR. Assay: immunoSEQ multiplex PCR; the TCRdb copy retains only in-frame clones and omits some. The repertoire holds roughly 71,000 clones, with 65% to 80% as singletons. The sequence derives from a man aged 40-49 years in good health and CMV-seropositive. Sequencing used PBMCs. The V call is TRBV13, the J call TRBJ2-5, with D maybe TRBD1 (6 bases). The J call may be faulty, since TRBJ2-7 better matches the DNA end. CDR3 loop: CASSPRDRNYEQYF. As DNA, the CDR3 is TGTGCCAGCAGCCCCCGCGACAGGAACTACGAGCAGTACTTC.